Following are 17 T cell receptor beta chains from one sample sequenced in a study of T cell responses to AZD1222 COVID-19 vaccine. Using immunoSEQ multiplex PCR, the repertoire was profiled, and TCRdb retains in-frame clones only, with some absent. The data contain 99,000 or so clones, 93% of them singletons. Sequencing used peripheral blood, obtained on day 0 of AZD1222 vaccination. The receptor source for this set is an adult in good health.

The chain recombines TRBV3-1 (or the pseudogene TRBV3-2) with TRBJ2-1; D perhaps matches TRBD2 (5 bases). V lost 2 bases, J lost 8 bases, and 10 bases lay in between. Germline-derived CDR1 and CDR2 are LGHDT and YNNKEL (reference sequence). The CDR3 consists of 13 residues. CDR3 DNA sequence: TGTGCCAGCAGCCAAAGGCTAGCCTATGAGCAGTTCTTC. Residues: CASSQRLAYEQFF.

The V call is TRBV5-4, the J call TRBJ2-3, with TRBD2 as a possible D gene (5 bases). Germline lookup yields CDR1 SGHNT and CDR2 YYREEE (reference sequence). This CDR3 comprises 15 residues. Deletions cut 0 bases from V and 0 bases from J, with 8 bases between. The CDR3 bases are TGTGCCAGCAGCTTGGACTGGACTAGCACAGATACGCAGTATTTT. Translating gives CASSLDWTSTDTQYF.

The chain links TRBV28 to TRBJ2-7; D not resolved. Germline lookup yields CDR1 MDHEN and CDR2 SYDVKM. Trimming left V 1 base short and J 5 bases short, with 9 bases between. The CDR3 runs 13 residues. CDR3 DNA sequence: TGTGCCAGCAGTTTATCTGGCCACCACGAGCAGTACTTC. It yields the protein CASSLSGHHEQYF.

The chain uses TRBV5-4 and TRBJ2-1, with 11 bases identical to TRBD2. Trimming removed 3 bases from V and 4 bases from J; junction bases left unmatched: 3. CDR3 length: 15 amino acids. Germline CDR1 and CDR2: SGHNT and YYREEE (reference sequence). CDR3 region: CASSSGTSGYNEQFF. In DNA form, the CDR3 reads TGTGCCAGCAGCTCCGGGACTAGCGGTTACAATGAGCAGTTCTTC.

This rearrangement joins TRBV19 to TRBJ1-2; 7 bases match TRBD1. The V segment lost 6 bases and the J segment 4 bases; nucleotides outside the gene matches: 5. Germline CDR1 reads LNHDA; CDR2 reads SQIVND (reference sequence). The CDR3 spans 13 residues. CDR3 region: CASRRDRFYGYTF. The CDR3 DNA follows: TGTGCCAGTAGACGGGACAGATTCTATGGCTACACCTTC.

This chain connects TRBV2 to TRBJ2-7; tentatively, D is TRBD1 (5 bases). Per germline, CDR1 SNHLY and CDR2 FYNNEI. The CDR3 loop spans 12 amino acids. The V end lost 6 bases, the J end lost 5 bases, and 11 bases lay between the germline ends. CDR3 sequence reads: CASSSGFDEQYF. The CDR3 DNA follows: TGTGCCAGCAGCTCAGGGTTTGACGAGCAGTACTTC.

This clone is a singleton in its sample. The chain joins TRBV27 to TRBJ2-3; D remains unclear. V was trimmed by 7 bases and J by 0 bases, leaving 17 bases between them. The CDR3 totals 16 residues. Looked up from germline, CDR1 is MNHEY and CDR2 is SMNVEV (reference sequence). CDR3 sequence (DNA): TGTGCCAGCACCCCTCTAGGGCACAGCAGCACAGATACGCAGTATTTT. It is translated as CASTPLGHSSTDTQYF.

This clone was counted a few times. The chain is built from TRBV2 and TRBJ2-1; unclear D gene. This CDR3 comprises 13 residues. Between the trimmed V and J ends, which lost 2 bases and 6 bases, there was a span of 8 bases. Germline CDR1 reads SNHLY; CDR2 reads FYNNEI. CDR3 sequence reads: CASSESAINEQFF. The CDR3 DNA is TGTGCCAGCAGTGAATCAGCGATCAATGAGCAGTTCTTC. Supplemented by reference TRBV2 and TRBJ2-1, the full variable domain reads EPEVTQTPSHQVTQMGQEVILRCVPISNHLYFYWYRQILGQKVEFLVSFYNNEISEKSEIFDDQFSVERPDGSNFTLKIRSTKLEDSAMYFCASSESAINEQFFGPGTRLTVL.

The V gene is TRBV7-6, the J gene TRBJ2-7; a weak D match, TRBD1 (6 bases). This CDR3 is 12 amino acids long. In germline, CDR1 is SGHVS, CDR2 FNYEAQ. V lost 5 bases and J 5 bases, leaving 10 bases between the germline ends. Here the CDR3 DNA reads TGTGCCAGCAGCCCACAGGGCGACGAGCAGTACTTC. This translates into CASSPQGDEQYF.

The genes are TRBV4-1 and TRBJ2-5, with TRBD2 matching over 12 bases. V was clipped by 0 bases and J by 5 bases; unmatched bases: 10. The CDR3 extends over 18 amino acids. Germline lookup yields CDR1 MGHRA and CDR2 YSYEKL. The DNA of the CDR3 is TGCGCCAGCAGCCAAGACCAGGCTAGCGGGAGGGCCGGGGAGACCCAGTACTTC. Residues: CASSQDQASGRAGETQYF.

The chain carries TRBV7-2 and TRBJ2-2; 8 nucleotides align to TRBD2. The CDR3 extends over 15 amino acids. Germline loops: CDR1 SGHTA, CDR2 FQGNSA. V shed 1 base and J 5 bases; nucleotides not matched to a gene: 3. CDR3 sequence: CASSLVLAVTGELFF. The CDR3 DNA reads TGTGCCAGCAGCTTAGTACTAGCGGTTACCGGGGAGCTGTTTTTT.

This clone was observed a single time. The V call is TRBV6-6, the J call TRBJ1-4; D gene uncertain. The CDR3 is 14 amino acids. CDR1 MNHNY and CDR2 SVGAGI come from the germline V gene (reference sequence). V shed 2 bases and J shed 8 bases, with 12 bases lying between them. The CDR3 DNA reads TGTGCCAGCAGTTACCGGGGAGTAGCAGAAAAACTGTTTTTT. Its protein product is CASSYRGVAEKLFF.

The CDR3 coding sequence is TGTGCCAGCAGCCAACCGGGACAGGGGTACGAGCAGTACTTC. The encoded protein is CASSQPGQGYEQYF. This chain connects TRBV4-2 to TRBJ2-7, with TRBD1 identical over 10 bases. Germline CDR1 and CDR2: LGHNA and YNFKEQ. Trimming cost V 2 bases and J 4 bases; bases outside gene matches: 2. The CDR3 length is 14 residues.

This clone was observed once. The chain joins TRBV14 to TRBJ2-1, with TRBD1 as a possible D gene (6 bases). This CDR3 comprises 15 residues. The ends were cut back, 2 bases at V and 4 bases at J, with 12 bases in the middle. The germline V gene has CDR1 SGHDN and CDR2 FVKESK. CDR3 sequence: CASSQSGAAYNEQFF. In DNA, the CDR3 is TGTGCCAGCAGCCAATCAGGGGCGGCATACAATGAGCAGTTCTTC.

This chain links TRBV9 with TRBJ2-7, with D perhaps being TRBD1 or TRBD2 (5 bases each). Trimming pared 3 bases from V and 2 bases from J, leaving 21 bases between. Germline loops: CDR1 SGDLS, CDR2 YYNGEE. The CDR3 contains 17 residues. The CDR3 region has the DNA TGTGCCAGCAGCGGAACCGGGGCTAGCCACAAACCCTACGAGCAGTACTTC. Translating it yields CASSGTGASHKPYEQYF.

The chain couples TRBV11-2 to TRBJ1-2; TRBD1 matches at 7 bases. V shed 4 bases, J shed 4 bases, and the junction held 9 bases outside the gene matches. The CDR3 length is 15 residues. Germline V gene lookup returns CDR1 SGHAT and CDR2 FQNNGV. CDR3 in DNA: TGTGCCAGCAGCTCAACAGGGGTTGCGACCTATGGCTACACCTTC. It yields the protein CASSSTGVATYGYTF. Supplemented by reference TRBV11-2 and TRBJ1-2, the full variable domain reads EAGVAQSPRYKIIEKRQSVAFWCNPISGHATLYWYQQILGQGPKLLIQFQNNGVVDDSQLPKDRFSAERLKGVDSTLKIQPAKLEDSAVYLCASSSTGVATYGYTFGSGTRLTVV.

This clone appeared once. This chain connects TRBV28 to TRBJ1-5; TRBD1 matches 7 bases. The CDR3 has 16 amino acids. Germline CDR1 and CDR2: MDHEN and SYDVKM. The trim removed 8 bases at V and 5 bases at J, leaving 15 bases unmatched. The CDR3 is CASVAGLGGGDQPQHF. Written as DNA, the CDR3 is TGTGCCAGCGTGGCGGGTTTAGGGGGCGGGGATCAGCCCCAGCATTTT.